This T cell receptor (beta chain) originates from a study of blood T cell repertoires in COVID-19. In the study overall: The United States, Italy and Spain provided the acute and convalescent COVID-19 samples. PBMCs, B-cell-depleted T cells, or T cells were the source of the cDNA or gDNA that made up the material.

This CDR3 is built from 15 residues. The V segment lost 4 bases and the J segment 2 bases; nucleotides outside the gene matches: 6. Per the germline V gene, CDR1 is MNHEY and CDR2 is SMNVEV (reference sequence). In the source study's methods: Quantification of nucleated cells was approximated via reference gene primer amplification. The repertoire was sequenced with immunoSEQ multiplex PCR; TCRdb's copy has only in-frame clones and lacks some. The DNA gave D and trimming, while V, J and clone size come from that table. The sample contains approximately 71,000 clones, about 80% of which appear only once.

Material for sequencing was peripheral blood. This chain links TRBV27 with TRBJ2-7; TRBD1 aligns across 9 bases. The origin of this receptor is a human donor in a cohort sampled during active COVID-19. CDR3 loop: CASSSAGTGPYEQYF. In DNA form, the CDR3 reads TGTGCCAGCAGTTCAGCCGGGACAGGGCCCTACGAGCAGTACTTC.